This entry features one T cell receptor (beta chain) sequence. The data originate from a study of T cell responses to AZD1222 COVID-19 vaccine. There are 14 residues in the CDR3. Trimming cost V 5 bases and J 4 bases, with 12 bases left between them. Per germline, CDR1 LNHDA and CDR2 SQIVND (reference sequence). TCRdb's copy holds only in-frame clones and misses some; the assay was immunoSEQ multiplex PCR. The sample includes about 140,000 clones, about 89% of them seen just once. This clonotype was sampled from an adult in good health. The chain joins TRBV19 to TRBJ1-5; D might be TRBD1 (5 bases). This specimen consisted of peripheral blood, obtained on day 0 of AZD1222 vaccination. In DNA form, the CDR3 reads TGTGCCAGTAGTCCGGGACTATCTAATCAGCCCCAGCATTTT. Encoded protein: CASSPGLSNQPQHF. Full variable domain (remainder filled in from reference TRBV19 and TRBJ1-5): DGGITQSPKYLFRKEGQNVTLSCEQNLNHDAMYWYRQDPGQGLRLIYYSQIVNDFQKGDIAEGYSVSREKKESFPLTVTSAQKNPTAFYLCASSPGLSNQPQHFGDGTRLSIL.